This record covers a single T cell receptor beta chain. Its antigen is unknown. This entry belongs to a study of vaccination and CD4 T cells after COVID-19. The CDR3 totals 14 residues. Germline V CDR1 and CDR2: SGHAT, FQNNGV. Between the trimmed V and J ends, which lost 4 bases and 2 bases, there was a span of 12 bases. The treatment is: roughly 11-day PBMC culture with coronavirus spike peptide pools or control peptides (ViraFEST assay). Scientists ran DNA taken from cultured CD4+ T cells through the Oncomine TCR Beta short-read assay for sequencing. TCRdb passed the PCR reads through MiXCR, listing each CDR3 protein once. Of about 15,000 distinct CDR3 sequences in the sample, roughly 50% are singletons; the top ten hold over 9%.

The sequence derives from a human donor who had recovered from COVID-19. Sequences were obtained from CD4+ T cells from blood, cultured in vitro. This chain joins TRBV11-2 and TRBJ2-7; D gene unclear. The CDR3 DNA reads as TGTGCCAGCAGCTCGTCAGTTGGCCCCTACGAGCAGTACTTC. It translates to CASSSSVGPYEQYF.